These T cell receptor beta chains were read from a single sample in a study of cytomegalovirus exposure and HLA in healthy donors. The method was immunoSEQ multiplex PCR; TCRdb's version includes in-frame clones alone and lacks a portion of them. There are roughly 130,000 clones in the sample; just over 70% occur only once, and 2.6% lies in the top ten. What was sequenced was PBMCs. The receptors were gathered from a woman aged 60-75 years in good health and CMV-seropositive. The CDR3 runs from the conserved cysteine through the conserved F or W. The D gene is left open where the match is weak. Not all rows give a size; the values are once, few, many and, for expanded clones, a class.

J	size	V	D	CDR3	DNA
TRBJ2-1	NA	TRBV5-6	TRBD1	CASSSGDRVYNEQFF	TGTGCCAGCAGCTCGGGGGACAGGGTGTACAATGAGCAGTTCTTC
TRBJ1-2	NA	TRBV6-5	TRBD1	CASSPGGDNYGYTF	TGTGCCAGCAGTCCAGGGGGAGACAACTATGGCTACACCTTC
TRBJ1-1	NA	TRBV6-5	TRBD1	CASSYPGGSGEAFF	TGTGCCAGCAGTTACCCAGGGGGCTCGGGTGAAGCTTTCTTT
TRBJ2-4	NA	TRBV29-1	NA	CSVGPGDKNIQYF	TGCAGCGTGGGGCCGGGAGACAAAAACATTCAGTACTTC
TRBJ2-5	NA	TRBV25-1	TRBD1	CASSDDRQGQETQYF	TGTGCCAGCAGTGATGATCGACAGGGCCAAGAGACCCAGTACTTC
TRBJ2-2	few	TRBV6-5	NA	CASSPPASTGELFF	TGTGCCAGCAGTCCCCCAGCGAGCACCGGGGAGCTGTTTTTT
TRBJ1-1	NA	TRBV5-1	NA	CASMLDQGRANTEAFF	TGCGCCAGCATGTTAGACCAGGGCAGGGCGAACACTGAAGCTTTCTTT
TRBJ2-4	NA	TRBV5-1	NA	CASSWGGGAKNIQYF	TGCGCCAGCAGTTGGGGTGGGGGGGCCAAAAACATTCAGTACTTC
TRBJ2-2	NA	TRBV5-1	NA	CASGGLDTGELFF	TGCGCCAGCGGGGGCTTGGACACCGGGGAGCTGTTTTTT
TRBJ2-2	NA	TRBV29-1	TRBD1	CSVTQPGTGSGELFF	TGCAGCGTTACCCAGCCCGGGACAGGGTCCGGGGAGCTGTTTTTT
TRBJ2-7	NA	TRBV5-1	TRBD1	CASSLVYRGEGEQYF	TGCGCCAGCAGCTTGGTGTACAGGGGCGAGGGCGAGCAGTACTTC
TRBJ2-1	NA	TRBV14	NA	CASSQDSLIGEQFF	TGTGCCAGCAGCCAAGATTCACTTATCGGTGAGCAGTTCTTC
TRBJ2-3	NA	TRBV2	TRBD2	CASSVTSGGAGTDTQYF	TGTGCCAGCAGTGTGACTAGCGGGGGGGCCGGCACAGATACGCAGTATTTT
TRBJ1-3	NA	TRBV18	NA	CASSPVLLSTGNTIYF	TGTGCCAGCTCACCAGTACTCCTAAGCACCGGAAACACCATATATTTT
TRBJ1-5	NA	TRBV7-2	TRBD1	CASSLGGQGQPQHF	TGTGCCAGCAGCTTAGGGGGACAGGGCCAGCCCCAGCATTTT
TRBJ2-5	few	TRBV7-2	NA	CASSLFSPSEQYF	TGTGCCAGCAGCTTATTTTCACCGAGTGAGCAGTACTTC
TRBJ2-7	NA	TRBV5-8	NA	CASSFRPGQTRHEQYF	TGTGCCAGCAGCTTTCGTCCGGGACAAACGAGGCACGAGCAGTACTTC
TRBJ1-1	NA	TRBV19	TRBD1	CASSTRTGGGWNTEAFF	TGTGCCAGTAGTACCAGGACAGGGGGCGGCTGGAACACTGAAGCTTTCTTT
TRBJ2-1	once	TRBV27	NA	CASSARQNSDNEQFF	TGTGCCAGCAGTGCCCGACAGAATTCTGACAATGAGCAGTTCTTC
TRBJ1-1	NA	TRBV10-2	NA	CASSESIGVNTEAFF	TGCGCCAGCAGTGAGTCGATAGGGGTGAACACTGAAGCTTTCTTT
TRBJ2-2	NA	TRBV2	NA	CASSYSGELFF	TGTGCCAGCAGTTACAGCGGGGAGCTGTTTTTT
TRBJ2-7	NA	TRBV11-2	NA	CASRGGRGNLGEQYF	TGTGCCAGCAGAGGAGGGAGGGGGAATTTGGGCGAGCAGTACTTC
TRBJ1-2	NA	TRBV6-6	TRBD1	CASSPTGDGYTF	TGTGCCAGCAGTCCCACAGGGGATGGCTACACCTTC
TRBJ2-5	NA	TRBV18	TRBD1	CASSPGTGGETQYF	TGTGCCAGCTCACCAGGGACAGGGGGAGAGACCCAGTACTTC
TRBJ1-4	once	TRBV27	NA	CASSPLGGVNEKLFF	TGTGCCAGCAGTCCCTTGGGGGGGGTTAATGAAAAACTGTTTTTT
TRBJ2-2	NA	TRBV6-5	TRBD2	CASTLAGEGTGELFF	TGTGCCAGCACTCTGGCGGGGGAGGGCACCGGGGAGCTGTTTTTT
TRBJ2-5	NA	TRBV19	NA	CASGPLGAQETQYF	TGTGCCAGTGGCCCTTTGGGCGCACAAGAGACCCAGTACTTC
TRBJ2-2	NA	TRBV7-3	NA	CASSLRSGVSTGELFF	TGTGCCAGCAGCTTAAGGTCGGGGGTTAGCACCGGGGAGCTGTTTTTT
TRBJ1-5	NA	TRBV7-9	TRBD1	CASSSGRTGYGNQPQHF	TGTGCCAGCAGCTCGGGGAGGACAGGGTACGGCAATCAGCCCCAGCATTTT